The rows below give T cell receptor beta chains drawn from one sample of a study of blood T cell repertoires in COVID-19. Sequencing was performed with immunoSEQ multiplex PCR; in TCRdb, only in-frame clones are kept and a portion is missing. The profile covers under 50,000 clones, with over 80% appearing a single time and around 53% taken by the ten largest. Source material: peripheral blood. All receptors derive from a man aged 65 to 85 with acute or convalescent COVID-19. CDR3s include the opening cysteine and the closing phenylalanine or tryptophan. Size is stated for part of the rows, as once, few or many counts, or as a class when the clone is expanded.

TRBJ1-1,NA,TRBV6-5,CASSYEEGARTFF
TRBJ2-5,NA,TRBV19,CASSKRQIQETQYF
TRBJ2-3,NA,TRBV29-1,CSVQQGRDTQYF
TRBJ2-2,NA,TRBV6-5,CASSPTGLRGELFF
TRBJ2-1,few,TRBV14,CASSQGGLTREQFF
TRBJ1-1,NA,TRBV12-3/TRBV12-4,CASRPSGTGATFF
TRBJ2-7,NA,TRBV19,CATGQADYEQYF
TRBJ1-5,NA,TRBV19,CASSIDFGGWQYSNQPQHF
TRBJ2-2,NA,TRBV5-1,CASSLEKGANTGELFF
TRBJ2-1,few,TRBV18,CASSPSAGTSNNEQFF
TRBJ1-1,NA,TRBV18,CASSPPSGKSTEAFF
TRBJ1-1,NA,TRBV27,CASSLTYRAAEAFF
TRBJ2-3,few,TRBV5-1,CASSFRTEFTDTQYF
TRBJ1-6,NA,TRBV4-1,CASSQEQGNNSPLHF
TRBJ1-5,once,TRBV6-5,CASSQEVYSNQPQHF